The 14 T cell receptor beta chains given below trace back to one sample, sequenced in a study of technical replicates of blood from a few donors. TCRdb's copy holds only in-frame clones and misses some; the assay was immunoSEQ multiplex PCR. Of tens of thousands of clones in the sample, 95% to 97% were seen once. The sequenced material came from T cells isolated from PBMCs. The receptors originated from a human donor in good health.

The rearrangement joins TRBV6-1 to TRBJ1-1; D gene unclear. Between the trimmed V and J ends, which lost 2 bases and 4 bases, there was a span of 17 bases. Germline V gene sequence: CDR1 MNHNS, CDR2 SASEGT. There are 16 residues in the CDR3. The CDR3 here is CASSEINGHFFTEAFF. CDR3 in DNA: TGTGCCAGCAGTGAAATTAATGGGCATTTCTTCACTGAAGCTTTCTTT.

V is TRBV10-2 and J is TRBJ1-2; 10 bases are shared with TRBD1. J gave up 5 bases and V 10 bases, and 4 bases lay outside the gene matches. The germline CDR1 and CDR2 sequences are WSHSY and SAAADI. The CDR3 runs 12 residues. CDR3 sequence: CAIRTGGYGYTF. CDR3 DNA sequence: TGCGCCATCCGGACAGGGGGGTATGGCTACACCTTC.

V is TRBV6-5 and J is TRBJ1-5; D is undetermined. The V and J ends lost 5 bases and 1 base respectively, with 9 bases between them. The length of the CDR3 is 14 residues. Germline CDR1 is MNHEY and CDR2 is SVGAGI. The CDR3 DNA is TGTGCCAGCAGTAGGAGGCGGAGCAATCAGCCCCAGCATTTT. It encodes CASSRRRSNQPQHF.

The V gene is TRBV6-1, the J gene TRBJ1-4; D is perhaps TRBD1 (5 bases). V was pared by 2 bases and J by 8 bases, with 9 bases between. This CDR3 contains 13 residues. Germline CDR1 is MNHNS and CDR2 is SASEGT. CDR3 sequence: CASSEQGIEKLFF. Written as DNA, the CDR3 is TGTGCCAGCAGTGAACAGGGAATCGAAAAACTGTTTTTT.

The chain is built from TRBV7-2 and TRBJ1-5; 7 bases line up with TRBD1. V trimming: 8 bases; J trimming: 0 bases; junction bases outside the gene matches: 7. The length of the CDR3 is 15 residues. Germline V gene data show CDR1 as SGHTA and CDR2 as FQGNSA. This CDR3 is CASGKDRTSNQPQHF. CDR3 in DNA: TGTGCCAGCGGAAAGGACAGGACTAGCAATCAGCCCCAGCATTTT.

The rearrangement uses TRBV6-4 and TRBJ2-2; TRBD1 matches 9 bases. From germline, CDR1 is MRHNA and CDR2 SNTAGT. The CDR3 sequence is 17 residues long. V shed 0 bases, J shed 5 bases, and the junction held 7 bases outside the gene matches. The CDR3 bases are TGTGCCAGCAGTGACTCCCCCGGGACAGGGTCGACCGGGGAGCTGTTTTTT. Protein product: CASSDSPGTGSTGELFF.

This chain connects TRBV7-2 to TRBJ2-7; D may be TRBD2 (5 bases). This CDR3 spans 17 amino acids. Germline CDR1 reads SGHTA; CDR2 reads FQGNSA. The V end lost 5 bases, the J end lost 3 bases, and 23 bases lay between the germline ends. CDR3: CASSIEGLPLAHYEQYF. Written as DNA, the CDR3 is TGTGCCAGCAGCATTGAGGGCCTCCCCCTAGCCCACTACGAGCAGTACTTC. The whole variable domain, filled in from reference TRBV7-2 and TRBJ2-7, reads GAGVSQSPSNKVTEKGKDVELRCDPISGHTALYWYRQSLGQGLEFLIYFQGNSAPDKSGLPSDRFSAERTGGSVSTLTIQRTQQEDSAVYLCASSIEGLPLAHYEQYFGPGTRLTVT.

The chain links TRBV10-1 to TRBJ1-2; 10 bases map to TRBD1. The CDR3 is 14 residues long. V shed 6 bases and J 8 bases; nucleotides not matched to a gene: 9. Germline lookup yields CDR1 WNHNN and CDR2 SYGVQD (reference sequence). CDR3 protein: CASRTGTGVKGYTF. CDR3 bases: TGCGCCAGCAGAACCGGGACAGGGGTTAAAGGCTACACCTTC.

V usage is TRBV29-1 and J usage is TRBJ1-4; no clear D. Trimming took 7 bases from V and 8 from J, leaving 17 bases between them. The CDR3 covers 13 residues. Germline CDR1 SQVTM, CDR2 ANQGSEA. Here the CDR3 DNA reads TGCAGCGCCGGAGCCGCTCCGGAGGAAAAACTGTTTTTT. Amino acids: CSAGAAPEEKLFF.

The rearrangement links TRBV5-5 to TRBJ2-3, with D perhaps TRBD2 (6 bases). The germline CDR1 and CDR2 sequences are SGHKS and YYEKEE (reference sequence). The ends were cut back, 3 bases at V and 1 base at J, with 9 bases in the middle. There are 14 residues in the CDR3. CDR3 in amino acids: CASSSWGGTDTQYF. The CDR3 region has the DNA TGTGCCAGCAGCTCGTGGGGGGGCACAGATACGCAGTATTTT.

There are a few counts of this clone. The chain joins TRBV25-1 to TRBJ1-1, with D hard to call. CDR3 length: 14 residues. Per germline, CDR1 MGHDK and CDR2 SYGVNS. V was shortened by 5 bases and J by 1 base, with 11 bases between the two germline ends. This chain's CDR3 is CASSSLEGNTEAFF. The CDR3 coding sequence is TGTGCCAGCAGTTCCCTAGAGGGGAACACTGAAGCTTTCTTT.

The V call is TRBV19, the J call TRBJ1-2, with 8 bases fitting TRBD1. Germline CDR1 LNHDA, CDR2 SQIVND (reference sequence). V shed 4 bases, J shed 5 bases, and the junction held 18 bases outside the gene matches. The CDR3 is made up of 18 amino acids. Written as DNA, the CDR3 is TGTGCCAGTAGTACCGTTACAGGGTTACTTGGGGACAGGTATGGCTACACCTTC. This codes for CASSTVTGLLGDRYGYTF. The variable domain in full, completed from reference TRBV19 and TRBJ1-2, reads DGGITQSPKYLFRKEGQNVTLSCEQNLNHDAMYWYRQDPGQGLRLIYYSQIVNDFQKGDIAEGYSVSREKKESFPLTVTSAQKNPTAFYLCASSTVTGLLGDRYGYTFGSGTRLTVV.

J is TRBJ1-2 and V is TRBV25-1; 8 bases line up with TRBD1. The germline V gene has CDR1 MGHDK and CDR2 SYGVNS. The CDR3 loop spans 13 amino acids. J was trimmed by 13 bases and V by 4 bases; bases with no gene match: 11. CDR3: CASSVPGQVISTF. DNA for the CDR3: TGTGCCAGCAGTGTCCCGGGACAGGTGATCTCCACCTTC.

The rearrangement joins TRBV19 to TRBJ2-7; tentative D call: TRBD2 (6 bases). The germline CDR1 and CDR2 sequences are LNHDA and SQIVND (reference sequence). Trimming removed 4 bases from V and 6 bases from J, with 13 bases in between. CDR3 length: 13 residues. CDR3 residues: CASSTQTRTEQYF. CDR3 bases: TGTGCCAGTAGTACCCAGACTAGGACCGAGCAGTACTTC.